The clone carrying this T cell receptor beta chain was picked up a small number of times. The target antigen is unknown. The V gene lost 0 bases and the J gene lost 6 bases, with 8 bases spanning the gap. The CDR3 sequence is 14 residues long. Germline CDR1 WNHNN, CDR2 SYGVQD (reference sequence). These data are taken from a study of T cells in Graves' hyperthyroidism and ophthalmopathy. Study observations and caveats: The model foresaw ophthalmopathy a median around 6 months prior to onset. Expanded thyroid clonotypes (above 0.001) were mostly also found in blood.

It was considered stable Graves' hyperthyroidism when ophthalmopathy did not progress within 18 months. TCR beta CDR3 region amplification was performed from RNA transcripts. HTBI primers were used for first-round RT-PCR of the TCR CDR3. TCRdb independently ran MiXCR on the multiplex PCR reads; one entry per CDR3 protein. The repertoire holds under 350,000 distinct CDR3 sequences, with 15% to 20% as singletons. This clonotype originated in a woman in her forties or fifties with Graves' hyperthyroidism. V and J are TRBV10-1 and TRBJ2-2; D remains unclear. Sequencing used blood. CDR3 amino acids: CASSESVRSGELFF. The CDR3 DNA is TGCGCCAGCAGTGAGTCCGTTCGGTCCGGGGAGCTGTTTTTT.